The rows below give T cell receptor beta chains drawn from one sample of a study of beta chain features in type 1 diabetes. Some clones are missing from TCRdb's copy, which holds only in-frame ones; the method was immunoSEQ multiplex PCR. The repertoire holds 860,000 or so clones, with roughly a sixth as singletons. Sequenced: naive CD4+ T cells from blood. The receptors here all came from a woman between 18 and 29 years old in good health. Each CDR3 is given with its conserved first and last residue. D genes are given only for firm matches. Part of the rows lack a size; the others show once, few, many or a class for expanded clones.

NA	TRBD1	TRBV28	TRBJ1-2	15	TGTGCCAGCAGGTCCCCCCAGGGGGCCAGCTATGGCTACACCTTC	CASRSPQGASYGYTF
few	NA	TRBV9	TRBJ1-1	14	TGTGCCAGCAGCAGGACTTCGGGGGCCGCTGAAGCTTTCTTT	CASSRTSGAAEAFF
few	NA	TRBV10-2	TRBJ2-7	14	TGCGCCAGCAGTGTTACCCCAATTGTCGACGAGCAGTACTTC	CASSVTPIVDEQYF
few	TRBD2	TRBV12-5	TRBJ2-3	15	TGTGCTAGTGGTTTAGTTAGCGGGAACACAGATACGCAGTATTTT	CASGLVSGNTDTQYF
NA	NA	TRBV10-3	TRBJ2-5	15	TGTGCCATCAGTGAGTCGAAGGGGCTAGGGGAGACCCAGTACTTC	CAISESKGLGETQYF
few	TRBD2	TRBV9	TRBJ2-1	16	TGTGCCAGCAGCGCCATCCTAGCGGGAGTAGTCGATGAGCAGTTCTTC	CASSAILAGVVDEQFF
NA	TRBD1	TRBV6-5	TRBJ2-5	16	TGTGCCAGCAGTTACTCGATCTGGACAGGGCTGGAGACCCAGTACTTC	CASSYSIWTGLETQYF
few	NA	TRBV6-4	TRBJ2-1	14	TGTGCCAGCAGTGACTCGAGACTAGTTAATGAGCAGTTCTTC	CASSDSRLVNEQFF
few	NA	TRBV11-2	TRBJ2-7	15	TGTGCCAGCAGCTTCAACGACAGGTCCCTCTACGAGCAGTACTTC	CASSFNDRSLYEQYF
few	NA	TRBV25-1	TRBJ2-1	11	TGTGCCAGCAGTGAAGGTTTTGAGCAGTTCTTC	CASSEGFEQFF
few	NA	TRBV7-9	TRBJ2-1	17	TGTGCCAGCAGCTTATCAGGCTCACCGGGGCCTTACAATGAGCAGTTCTTC	CASSLSGSPGPYNEQFF
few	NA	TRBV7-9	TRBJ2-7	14	TGTGCCAGCAGCTCGGGGCCCACGTTCTACGAGCAGTACTTC	CASSSGPTFYEQYF
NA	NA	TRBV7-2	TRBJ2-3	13	TGTGCCAGCAGCTTAGGAGGCACAGATACGCAGTATTTT	CASSLGGTDTQYF
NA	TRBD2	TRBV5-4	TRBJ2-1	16	TGTGCCAGCAGCTTCCCACTAGCGGGAGACTCAAATGAGCAGTTCTTC	CASSFPLAGDSNEQFF
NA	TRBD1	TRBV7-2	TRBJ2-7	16	TGTGCCAGCAGCCCAGGACCCTGGACAGGGGGCTACGAGCAGTACTTC	CASSPGPWTGGYEQYF
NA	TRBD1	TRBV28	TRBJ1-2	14	TGTGCCAGCAGACGGACAGGGTCAGTTCATGGCTACACCTTC	CASRRTGSVHGYTF
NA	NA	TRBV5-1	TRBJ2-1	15	TGCGCCAGCAGCCAGTTGGGGATCGACTACAATGAGCAGTTCTTC	CASSQLGIDYNEQFF
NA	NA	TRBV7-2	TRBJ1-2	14	TGTGCCAGCAGCTTAGAGTCAGGGATCTATGGCTACACCTTC	CASSLESGIYGYTF
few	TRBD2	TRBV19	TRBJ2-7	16	TGTGCCAGTAGTGGCCCGGGGACTAGCGGGAGCTACGAGCAGTACTTC	CASSGPGTSGSYEQYF
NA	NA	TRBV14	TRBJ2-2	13	TGTGCCAGCAGCCAACAATCCGTCGGGGAGCTGTTTTTT	CASSQQSVGELFF
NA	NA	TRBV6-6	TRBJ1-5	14	TGTGCCAGCAGTTATGGTTTGGGGGTTACGCCCCAGCATTTT	CASSYGLGVTPQHF
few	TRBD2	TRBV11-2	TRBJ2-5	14	TGTGCCAGCAGCTTAATCCTAGCGGGAGAGACCCAGTACTTC	CASSLILAGETQYF
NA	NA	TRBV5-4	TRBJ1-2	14	TGTGCCAGCAGCTTGGGTCAGGGGAACTATGGCTACACCTTC	CASSLGQGNYGYTF
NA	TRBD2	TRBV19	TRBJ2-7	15	TGTGCCAGTAGGGTGGCTAGCGGGACTGGCTACGAGCAGTACTTC	CASRVASGTGYEQYF
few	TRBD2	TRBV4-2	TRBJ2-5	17	TGTGCCAGCAGCCGAGGGCTAGCGGGAGTTCAGGGAGAGACCCAGTACTTC	CASSRGLAGVQGETQYF
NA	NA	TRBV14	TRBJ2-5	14	TGTGCCAGCAGCCCAGGACAGTACCAAGAGACCCAGTACTTC	CASSPGQYQETQYF
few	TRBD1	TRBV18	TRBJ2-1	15	TGTGCCAGCTCACCACCTGGCAGGGGGCTCAATGAGCAGTTCTTC	CASSPPGRGLNEQFF
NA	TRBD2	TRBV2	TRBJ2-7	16	TGTGCCAGCAGTGAAGCCTCCCTAGCGGGAGTGGGCGAGCAGTACTTC	CASSEASLAGVGEQYF
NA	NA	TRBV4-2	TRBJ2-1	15	TGTGCCAGCAGCCAAGCGGTTCAAGTTGGGAATGAGCAGTTCTTC	CASSQAVQVGNEQFF
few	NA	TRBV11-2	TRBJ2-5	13	TGTGCCAGCAGCTTATATATAGTAGAGACCCAGTACTTC	CASSLYIVETQYF
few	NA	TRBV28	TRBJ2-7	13	TGTGCCAGCACCGACCGGGACTGGCTCGAGCAGTACTTC	CASTDRDWLEQYF
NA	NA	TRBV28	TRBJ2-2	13	TGTGCCAGCAGTGCGAGAGCGGCCGGGGAGCTGTTTTTT	CASSARAAGELFF
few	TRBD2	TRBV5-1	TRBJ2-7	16	TGCGCCAGCAGCTTGGGAGGTCTAGCGGGAATCCTCGAGCAGTACTTC	CASSLGGLAGILEQYF
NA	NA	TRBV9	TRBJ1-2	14	TGTGCCAGCAGCCCCCCCACAGGGAGTTATGGCTACACCTTC	CASSPPTGSYGYTF
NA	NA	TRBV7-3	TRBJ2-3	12	TGTGCCAGCAGCGATGTTCCAGATACGCAGTATTTT	CASSDVPDTQYF
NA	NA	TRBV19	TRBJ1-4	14	TGTGCCAGTACCGCAGGCACAACTAATGAAAAACTGTTTTTT	CASTAGTTNEKLFF
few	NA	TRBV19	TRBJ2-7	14	TGTGCCAGTAGTATCGGCAGGTGGGGATACGAGCAGTACTTC	CASSIGRWGYEQYF
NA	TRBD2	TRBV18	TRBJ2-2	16	TGTGCCAGCTCATCCGGACTAGCGGTTAACACCGGGGAGCTGTTTTTT	CASSSGLAVNTGELFF